This TCR beta chain was sequenced for a study of a mutant IDH1 vaccine in newly diagnosed glioma. On the study more broadly: Antecedent treatment encompassed radiotherapy, temozolomide, or their combination; the majority received both. Study findings and constraints: Pseudoprogression seemed unlinked to shifts in top peripheral T cell clonotypes.

The CDR3 covers 15 residues. CDR1 is SGHNT and CDR2 is YYREEE in the germline V gene (reference sequence). Trimming left V 0 bases short and J 5 bases short, with 9 bases between. This sample's time point: baseline, week 1 (first vaccination visit). The treatment denotes: pre-vaccination baseline after standard-of-care therapy. Notes on this clone: The antigen remains unidentified.

The data were produced by immunoSEQ multiplex PCR, yet TCRdb's version contains in-frame clones alone and is incomplete. Among 25,000 to 35,000 clones listed, about 80% were seen once. The chain employs TRBV5-4 and TRBJ2-6, with D unclear. The specimen comprised PBMCs, sampled from a glioma patient treated with radiotherapy, temozolomide or both. The clonotype originates from a young man with glioma. CDR3 DNA: TGTGCCAGCAGCTTGGGAGGTTTGAGGGCCAACGTCCTGACTTTC. It yields the protein CASSLGGLRANVLTF. Combining the CDR3 with reference TRBV5-4 and TRBJ2-6 gives the whole variable domain ETGVTQSPTHLIKTRGQQVTLRCSSQSGHNTVSWYQQALGQGPQFIFQYYREEENGRGNFPPRFSGLQFPNYSSELNVNALELDDSALYLCASSLGGLRANVLTFGAGSRLTVL.